The 26 T cell receptor beta chains listed next were all sequenced from one sample in a study of T-cell reconstitution after alpha-beta-depleted transplantation in children. The TCRbeta library incorporated unique molecular identifiers. TCRdb re-derived calls from the PCR reads in MiXCR, one entry per CDR3 protein. Of about 580,000 distinct CDR3 sequences listed, more than 20% were seen once; the top ten hold about 14%. This specimen consisted of PBMCs, mostly from graft donor cells, obtained 360 days after TCRalphabeta/CD19-depleted stem cell transplant. These receptors came from a boy younger than two who had a stem cell transplant for acute myeloid leukemia, so the T cells may come from the graft donor.

This clonotype was detected ten times or more. V usage is TRBV28 and J usage is TRBJ1-2; 7 nucleotides line up with TRBD1. Trimming at V came to 8 bases and at J to 4 bases, leaving 4 bases not matched to a gene. This CDR3 is 12 amino acids long. The germline gives CDR1 MDHEN, CDR2 SYDVKM. DNA of the CDR3: TGTGCCAGCCGGGACAGTGCCTATGGCTACACCTTC. This codes for CASRDSAYGYTF.

This clonotype was counted only a few times. This chain uses TRBV10-2 with TRBJ2-7; 10 bases align to TRBD2. This CDR3 has 17 amino acids. Trimming cost V 2 bases and J 0 bases; bases outside gene matches: 7. The germline gives CDR1 WSHSY, CDR2 SAAADI. The CDR3 DNA is TGCGCCAGCAGTGAGCCGAGGACTAGCGGAGTCTCCTACGAGCAGTACGTC. Protein sequence: CASSEPRTSGVSYEQYV.

This clonotype was seen more than once but under ten times. The rearrangement joins TRBV20-1 to TRBJ2-1; 7 nucleotides agree with TRBD1. The CDR3 contains 12 residues. Germline loops: CDR1 DFQATT, CDR2 SNEGSKA (reference sequence). The CDR3 nucleotides read TGCCCAGACAGGGAACTCTACAATGAGCAGTTCTTC. It encodes CPDRELYNEQFF.

The rearrangement uses TRBV4-3 and TRBJ1-1, with D possibly being TRBD1 (6 bases). Germline loops: CDR1 LGHNA, CDR2 YSLEER. V shed 0 bases and J shed 8 bases, with 16 bases lying between them. The CDR3 has 15 residues. CDR3 loop: CASSQDVYGGVEAFF. The CDR3 DNA follows: TGCGCCAGCAGCCAAGATGTATACGGGGGCGTCGAAGCTTTCTTT.

The gene calls are TRBV27 and TRBJ2-3; TRBD2 matches at 15 bases. V was pared by 4 bases and J by 0 bases, with 17 bases of the junction left unmatched. CDR3 size: 22 residues. Germline CDR1 reads MNHEY; CDR2 reads SMNVEV (reference sequence). The CDR3 sequence is CASSSYPGTSGGIVRSTDTQYF. The CDR3 nucleotides are TGTGCCAGCAGTTCTTACCCCGGGACTAGCGGGGGGATAGTTAGGAGCACAGATACGCAGTATTTT.

At least ten counts were recorded for this clonotype. The chain links TRBV20-1 to TRBJ2-3; D is uncertain. CDR1 is DFQATT, CDR2 SNEGSKA, per germline (reference sequence). This CDR3 region has 14 residues. The germline V and J ends were trimmed by 3 bases and 3 bases, with 13 bases remaining between them. CDR3 coding DNA: TGCAGTGCTAGGCGACTCAGCATAACAGATACGCAGTATTTT. This translates into CSARRLSITDTQYF.

This clonotype has a handful of counts. The V and J genes are TRBV20-1 and TRBJ1-1; D is ambiguous. Trimming cost V 8 bases and J 11 bases, with 21 bases left between them. The CDR3 has 12 amino acids. Germline values: CDR1 DFQATT, CDR2 SNEGSKA (reference sequence). The CDR3 here is CSPPNPPGEAFF. CDR3 bases: TGCAGTCCCCCGAATCCTCCCGGGGAGGCTTTCTTT.

The rearrangement uses TRBV20-1 and TRBJ1-5, with D perhaps matching TRBD1 (5 bases). CDR1 DFQATT and CDR2 SNEGSKA come from the germline V gene (reference sequence). With 5 bases removed from V and 0 bases from J, the gap between germline ends came to 11 bases. The CDR3 consists of 14 residues. As DNA, the CDR3 is TGCAGTGCTTGGGGCGGTTATAGCAATCAGCCCCAGCATTTT. Protein: CSAWGGYSNQPQHF.

This clonotype appeared many times. This chain uses TRBV6-2 or TRBV6-3 with TRBJ2-1; D unclear. The CDR3 is made up of 13 amino acids. The V end lost 8 bases, the J end lost 4 bases, and 12 bases lay between the germline ends. The germline gives CDR1 MNHEY, CDR2 SVGEGT. CDR3 region: CASSPPFYNEQFF. In DNA, the CDR3 is TGTGCCAGCTCCCCCCCTTTTTACAATGAGCAGTTCTTC.

In this sample, this clonotype turned up a few times. DNA for the CDR3: TGTGCCAGCAGTGGACTAGCGGGGTTCGAGCAGTACTTC. Amino acids: CASSGLAGFEQYF. The V gene is TRBV6-1, the J gene TRBJ2-7, with 11 positions matching TRBD2. Germline trimming cut 4 bases from V and 6 bases from J; bases unmatched to any gene: 2. Germline loops: CDR1 MNHNS, CDR2 SASEGT. The CDR3 length is 13 residues.

V usage is TRBV20-1 and J usage is TRBJ2-7, with TRBD2 as a possible D gene (6 bases). The CDR3 totals 14 residues. Between the trimmed V and J ends, which lost 3 bases and 0 bases, there was a span of 12 bases. Germline V gene data show CDR1 as DFQATT and CDR2 as SNEGSKA (reference sequence). The CDR3 loop reads CSARSVAASYEQYF. Here the CDR3 DNA reads TGCAGTGCTAGGTCGGTAGCGGCCTCCTACGAGCAGTACTTC.

The sample holds many counts of this clonotype. The chain links TRBV12-3 or TRBV12-4 to TRBJ2-2; no clear D. Trimming cost V 7 bases and J 0 bases, with 6 bases left between them. The CDR3 contains 13 residues. The CDR3 nucleotides are TGTGCCAGCATCGGAACGAACACCGGGGAGCTGTTTTTT. Translated: CASIGTNTGELFF.

The chain uses TRBV4-3 and TRBJ2-1; 8 bases match TRBD2. Germline V gene sequence: CDR1 LGHNA, CDR2 YSLEER. The CDR3 is 17 residues long. Trimming cost V 4 bases and J 7 bases; bases outside gene matches: 15. The CDR3 loop is CASSLSGASGGINEQFF. The CDR3 DNA sequence: TGCGCCAGCAGCCTCTCGGGGGCGAGCGGGGGTATAAATGAGCAGTTCTTC.

This clonotype has a count of ten or more. DNA for the CDR3: TGCAGTGCTATTGAGGGGGAACCCTATAATTCACCCCTCCACTTT. Its protein product is CSAIEGEPYNSPLHF. The V call is TRBV20-1, the J call TRBJ1-6; D possibly corresponds to TRBD1 (6 bases). Per the germline V gene, CDR1 is DFQATT and CDR2 is SNEGSKA (reference sequence). The CDR3 loop spans 15 amino acids. Trimming pared 4 bases from V and 2 bases from J, leaving 12 bases between.

The rearrangement links TRBV5-4 to TRBJ1-6, with TRBD1 identical over 7 bases. The V gene's germline CDR1 is SGHNT and CDR2 YYREEE (reference sequence). This CDR3 has 16 residues. The junction had 6 bases not matched to a gene; V was cut back by 0 bases and J by 6 bases. The CDR3 sequence: CASSLEPGQSNSPLHF. The DNA of the CDR3 is TGTGCCAGCAGCTTGGAACCGGGACAGTCTAATTCACCCCTCCACTTT.

The chain recombines TRBV24-1 with TRBJ2-3; 10 positions match TRBD1. Germline assignment: CDR1 KGHDR and CDR2 SFDVKD. The CDR3 sequence is 16 residues long. V shed 4 bases, J shed 5 bases, and the junction held 8 bases outside the gene matches. The CDR3 nucleotides read TGTGCCACCAGTGACCCCCCCGGGACAGGGGAAGATACGCAGTATTTT. Translated, it gives CATSDPPGTGEDTQYF.

The chain joins TRBV15 to TRBJ2-1; 7 bases agree with TRBD2. The germline gives CDR1 LNHNV, CDR2 YYDKDF (reference sequence). The CDR3 sequence is 17 residues long. Unmatched junction bases numbered 6, after V lost 1 base and J lost 0 bases. CDR3 nucleotide sequence: TGTGCCACCAGCAGAGTTGACGGGGGGAGCTCCTACAATGAGCAGTTCTTC. It encodes CATSRVDGGSSYNEQFF.

The CDR3 DNA follows: TGCAGCGTTGAACTGGACAGGGTGGGGGCTGGCTACACCTTC. Its translation: CSVELDRVGAGYTF. V and J are TRBV29-1 and TRBJ1-2, with 8 bases fitting TRBD1. J gave up 7 bases and V 2 bases, and 9 bases lay outside the gene matches. The CDR3 spans 14 residues. Germline CDR1 is SQVTM and CDR2 is ANQGSEA. The variable domain in full, with the rest retrieved from reference TRBV29-1 and TRBJ1-2, is SAVISQKPSRDICQRGTSLTIQCQVDSQVTMMFWYRQQPGQSLTLIATANQGSEATYESGFVIDKFPISRPNLTFSTLTVSNMSPEDSSIYLCSVELDRVGAGYTFGSGTRLTVV.

This clonotype was found a few times. CDR3 sequence: CASINGGFTNTGELFF. As DNA, the CDR3 is TGTGCCAGCATCAATGGGGGTTTTACGAACACCGGGGAGCTGTTTTTT. The chain has TRBV5-5 and TRBJ2-2; D may match TRBD1 or TRBD2 (5 bases each). The V gene lost 6 bases and the J gene lost 0 bases, with 15 bases spanning the gap. The germline CDR1 and CDR2 sequences are SGHKS and YYEKEE (reference sequence). CDR3 length equals 16 residues.

The chain carries TRBV2 and TRBJ2-4; D not resolved. Germline V gives CDR1 SNHLY, CDR2 FYNNEI. This CDR3 is built from 12 residues. Trimming stripped 5 bases from V and 14 bases from J, with 16 bases between. Here the CDR3 reads CASSRFSDGEYF. For the CDR3, the DNA is TGTGCCAGCAGTCGTTTTTCCGACGGCGAGTACTTC.

This clonotype was counted many times. The chain employs TRBV20-1 and TRBJ2-1; possibly TRBD1 or TRBD2 for D (5 bases each). V dropped 3 bases and J dropped 5 bases, with 20 bases sitting between them. The germline V gene encodes CDR1 DFQATT and CDR2 SNEGSKA (reference sequence). The CDR3 has 16 residues. The CDR3 nucleotides are TGCAGTGCTAGGGGCTCCGGGACCACCTCTAACAATGAGCAGTTCTTC. Translating gives CSARGSGTTSNNEQFF.

This clonotype was counted many times. J is TRBJ2-7 and V is TRBV12-3 or TRBV12-4; D is uncertain. Trimming removed 2 bases from V and 6 bases from J, with 8 bases in between. The CDR3 runs to 12 residues. CDR3 sequence: CASSLSRLEQYF. As DNA, the CDR3 is TGTGCCAGCAGTTTAAGTAGACTCGAGCAGTACTTC.

The J gene is TRBJ2-3, the V gene TRBV5-1; TRBD2 agrees at 9 bases. The CDR3 is made up of 16 amino acids. Trimming at V came to 0 bases and at J to 6 bases, leaving 8 bases not matched to a gene. Germline V gene lookup returns CDR1 SGHRS and CDR2 YFSETQ. CDR3 coding DNA: TGCGCCAGCAGCTTGGCCTTCGGCGGGGGGGAGGATACGCAGTATTTT. Protein: CASSLAFGGGEDTQYF.

This clonotype appeared many times. CDR3 residues: CASSLQGRYNSPLHF. CDR3 nucleotides: TGTGCCAGCAGTTTACAGGGACGGTATAATTCACCCCTCCACTTT. The rearrangement joins TRBV6-5 to TRBJ1-6, with D perhaps matching TRBD1 (6 bases). CDR1 MNHEY and CDR2 SVGAGI come from the germline V gene. Trimming left V 4 bases short and J 4 bases short, with 11 bases between. This CDR3 region has 15 residues.

This clonotype occurred many times. This rearrangement joins TRBV29-1 to TRBJ1-4, with a possible D match to TRBD1 (5 bases). CDR3 length: 13 residues. CDR1 is SQVTM and CDR2 is ANQGSEA in the germline V gene. Trimming left V 0 bases short and J 7 bases short, with 9 bases between. This chain's CDR3 is CSVEEQRGEKLFF. The CDR3 nucleotides read TGCAGCGTTGAAGAGCAGAGGGGTGAAAAACTGTTTTTT.

The rearrangement links TRBV30 to TRBJ2-7; D is possibly TRBD2 (7 bases). CDR1 and CDR2 from the germline V gene are GTSNPN and SVGIG (reference sequence). The CDR3 is 17 residues long. The CDR3 DNA reads TGTGCTGGAAGGGGGGGACCCAACGCCCTGACCTTTTACGAGCAGTACTTC. This translates into CAGRGGPNALTFYEQYF.